These 30 T cell receptor beta chains share one sample of origin, sequenced in a study of blood T cell repertoires in COVID-19. Profiling relied on immunoSEQ multiplex PCR, and the TCRdb table lists in-frame clones only, not all of them. The sample consists of 300,000 or so clones, 90% of them appearing once. Material: peripheral blood. These receptors all stem from a woman under 40 with COVID-19, enrolled during active disease.

This clone is a singleton in its sample. This sequence joins TRBV7-2 and TRBJ2-7, with 7 bases that match TRBD2. Germline CDR1 and CDR2: SGHTA and FQGNSA. V gave up 3 bases and J gave up 0 bases; unmatched junction bases: 5. The CDR3 is made up of 15 amino acids. This chain's CDR3 is CASSLGSGSSYEQYF. CDR3 nucleotides: TGTGCCAGCAGCTTGGGTAGCGGGTCCTCCTACGAGCAGTACTTC.

J is TRBJ1-1 and V is TRBV28; no firm D call. The length of the CDR3 is 12 residues. V shed 5 bases and J shed 4 bases, with 8 bases lying between them. Germline CDR1 and CDR2: MDHEN and SYDVKM. CDR3 sequence (DNA): TGTGCCAGCAGTGAAGTACTCACTGAAGCTTTCTTT. This encodes CASSEVLTEAFF. Full variable domain (remainder filled in from reference TRBV28 and TRBJ1-1): DVKVTQSSRYLVKRTGEKVFLECVQDMDHENMFWYRQDPGLGLRLIYFSYDVKMKEKGDIPEGYSVSREKKERFSLILESASTNQTSMYLCASSEVLTEAFFGQGTRLTVV.

The chain employs TRBV29-1 and TRBJ1-1; 7 positions match TRBD1. V shed 0 bases, J shed 0 bases, and the junction held 4 bases outside the gene matches. The CDR3 has 15 residues. Germline loops: CDR1 SQVTM, CDR2 ANQGSEA. The CDR3 region is CSVEETGDMNTEAFF. The CDR3 DNA is TGCAGCGTTGAAGAAACAGGGGATATGAACACTGAAGCTTTCTTT.

The rearrangement links TRBV19 to TRBJ2-5, with 8 positions matching TRBD1. V lost 10 bases to trimming and J lost 5 bases; unmatched junction nucleotides: 6. The germline V gene encodes CDR1 LNHDA and CDR2 SQIVND (reference sequence). There are 12 residues in the CDR3. Here the CDR3 reads CATGGYRETQYF. The CDR3, as DNA: TGTGCCACAGGGGGCTATCGGGAGACCCAGTACTTC. Combining the CDR3 with reference TRBV19 and TRBJ2-5 gives the whole variable domain DGGITQSPKYLFRKEGQNVTLSCEQNLNHDAMYWYRQDPGQGLRLIYYSQIVNDFQKGDIAEGYSVSREKKESFPLTVTSAQKNPTAFYLCATGGYRETQYFGPGTRLLVL.

The chain has TRBV11-2 and TRBJ1-1; 7 bases are shared with TRBD1. The CDR3 is 14 amino acids. Germline values: CDR1 SGHAT, CDR2 FQNNGV. V shed 1 base and J 1 base; nucleotides not matched to a gene: 0. This CDR3 reads CASSLGTGNTEAFF. The DNA for the CDR3 is TGTGCCAGCAGCTTAGGGACAGGGAACACTGAAGCTTTCTTT.

This clone was seen more than once but under ten times. The V and J genes are TRBV7-9 and TRBJ1-2; no definite D call. The CDR3 is 12 amino acids. The V end was cut by 3 bases, the J end by 4 bases, with 6 bases between. Germline V gene sequence: CDR1 SEHNR, CDR2 FQNEAQ (reference sequence). CDR3 DNA: TGTGCCAGCAGCTTGAGGAGCTATGGCTACACCTTC. Its protein is CASSLRSYGYTF. Using reference TRBV7-9 and TRBJ1-2 for the parts outside the CDR3, the full variable domain is DTGVSQNPRHKITKRGQNVTFRCDPISEHNRLYWYRQTLGQGPEFLTYFQNEAQLEKSRLLSDRFSAERPKGSFSTLEIQRTEQGDSAMYLCASSLRSYGYTFGSGTRLTVV.

This clone was recorded once. V and J are TRBV5-1 and TRBJ2-1; 11 bases agree with TRBD2. Trimming cost V 5 bases and J 4 bases; bases outside gene matches: 11. Germline V gene data show CDR1 as SGHRS and CDR2 as YFSETQ. This CDR3 has 17 residues. DNA of the CDR3: TGCGCCAGCAGATGGGCCGGGACTAGCGGAAGTTACAATGAGCAGTTCTTC. Protein sequence: CASRWAGTSGSYNEQFF. The full variable domain, with the rest looked up from reference TRBV5-1 and TRBJ2-1, is KAGVTQTPRYLIKTRGQQVTLSCSPISGHRSVSWYQQTPGQGLQFLFEYFSETQRNKGNFPGRFSGRQFSNSRSEMNVSTLELGDSALYLCASRWAGTSGSYNEQFFGPGTRLTVL.

This chain joins TRBV16 and TRBJ1-4; TRBD1 might be the D (5 bases). Germline V CDR1 and CDR2: KGHSY, FQNENV. Trimming removed 4 bases at V and 4 bases at J, with 7 bases between. This CDR3 is built from 13 residues. This chain's CDR3 is CASSLGRNEKLFF. CDR3 nucleotides: TGTGCCAGCAGCCTGGGGCGTAATGAAAAACTGTTTTTT.

This chain connects TRBV11-2 to TRBJ1-2; possibly TRBD1 for D (5 bases). CDR3 length: 14 amino acids. V dropped 5 bases and J dropped 7 bases, with 17 bases sitting between them. Germline-derived CDR1 and CDR2 are SGHAT and FQNNGV. CDR3 nucleotides: TGTGCCAGCAGCCCCTGGGGGAGGGACGGTGGCTACACCTTC. It codes for CASSPWGRDGGYTF.

The chain carries TRBV20-1 and TRBJ1-1; D uncertain. Germline lookup yields CDR1 DFQATT and CDR2 SNEGSKA (reference sequence). This CDR3 is built from 11 residues. V shed 3 bases and J shed 3 bases, with 5 bases lying between them. The CDR3 here is CSASGHTEAFF. In DNA, the CDR3 is TGCAGTGCTAGCGGTCACACTGAAGCTTTCTTT.

The rearrangement joins TRBV5-1 to TRBJ1-5; D ambiguous. The length of the CDR3 is 14 residues. V was trimmed by 4 bases and J by 2 bases, leaving 10 bases between them. CDR1 is SGHRS, CDR2 YFSETQ, per germline. This CDR3 reads CASSSTKGNQPQHF. Here the CDR3 DNA reads TGCGCCAGCAGCAGTACTAAAGGCAATCAGCCCCAGCATTTT.

V is TRBV7-9 and J is TRBJ2-7; 9 bases are shared with TRBD2. CDR1 is SEHNR, CDR2 FQNEAQ, per germline (reference sequence). This CDR3 has 14 amino acids. Trimming cost V 3 bases and J 3 bases; bases outside gene matches: 3. CDR3 region: CASSFAGGLYEQYF. CDR3 coding DNA: TGTGCCAGCAGCTTCGCGGGAGGGCTCTACGAGCAGTACTTC.

The chain's CDR3 is CASSEGLAGAGADTQYF. Here the CDR3 DNA reads TGTGCCAGCAGCGAGGGACTAGCGGGGGCTGGGGCAGATACGCAGTATTTT. The V gene is TRBV9, the J gene TRBJ2-3; 14 bases agree with TRBD2. V gave up 3 bases and J gave up 4 bases; unmatched junction bases: 7. Germline V lookup: CDR1 SGDLS, CDR2 YYNGEE. CDR3 length: 17 amino acids.

The chain combines TRBV7-3 with TRBJ1-6, with D perhaps TRBD1 (5 bases). Per the germline V gene, CDR1 is SGHTA and CDR2 is FQGTGA. The CDR3 is made up of 12 amino acids. V shed 5 bases and J shed 8 bases, with 7 bases lying between them. This chain's CDR3 is CASSQGDSPLHF. CDR3 nucleotides: TGTGCCAGCAGCCAGGGTGATTCACCCCTCCACTTT.

The genes are TRBV21-1 and TRBJ1-1; TRBD1, as called in the table, went unchecked against the DNA. TRBV21-1 is a pseudogene. The CDR3 runs 16 residues. CDR3 loop: CASSKGRTAENTEAFF. The CDR3 DNA reads as TGTGCCAGCAGCAAAGGGCGGACAGCGGAGAACACTGAAGCTTTCTTT.

V usage is TRBV21-1 and J usage is TRBJ1-6; TRBD1, the table's D call, was not compared with the DNA. TRBV21-1 is a pseudogene. This CDR3 is built from 19 residues. This CDR3 reads CASIWTGATPSSYNSPLHF. CDR3 in DNA: TGTGCCAGCATATGGACAGGGGCTACCCCAAGCTCCTATAATTCACCCCTCCACTTT.

V is TRBV10-3 and J is TRBJ2-7; TRBD1 matches 8 bases. V dropped 6 bases and J dropped 2; count of bases not matched to a gene: 12. Germline-derived CDR1 and CDR2 are ENHRY and SYGVKD. This CDR3 is built from 16 residues. CDR3 DNA: TGTGCCATCAGCGCAAACAAAGGGACAGGAGCCTACGAGCAGTACTTC. Amino acid sequence: CAISANKGTGAYEQYF.

The chain joins TRBV4-2 to TRBJ2-5; 9 bases agree with TRBD2. Trimming at V came to 6 bases and at J to 5 bases, leaving 4 bases not matched to a gene. Germline V gives CDR1 LGHNA, CDR2 YNFKEQ. CDR3 length: 13 residues. CDR3 bases: TGTGCCAGCAGGGGGGCGGGAGGGGAGACCCAGTACTTC. Residues: CASRGAGGETQYF.

The rearrangement links TRBV9 to TRBJ2-7; D not resolved. CDR3 size: 14 residues. Trimming took off 4 bases at V and 3 bases at J, with 14 bases between the two ends. CDR1 and CDR2 (germline): SGDLS, YYNGEE. The CDR3 sequence is CASSFAPGGYEQYF. As DNA, the CDR3 is TGTGCCAGCAGCTTCGCCCCGGGTGGCTACGAGCAGTACTTC. Combining the CDR3 with reference TRBV9 and TRBJ2-7 gives the whole variable domain DSGVTQTPKHLITATGQRVTLRCSPRSGDLSVYWYQQSLDQGLQFLIQYYNGEERAKGNILERFSAQQFPDLHSELNLSSLELGDSALYFCASSFAPGGYEQYFGPGTRLTVT.

This clone has just a few counts. V gene TRBV19 combines with J gene TRBJ1-5, with 7 bases that match TRBD1. V was pared by 5 bases and J by 2 bases, with 3 bases of the junction left unmatched. In germline, CDR1 is LNHDA, CDR2 SQIVND (reference sequence). The CDR3 has 14 amino acids. The CDR3 DNA sequence: TGTGCCAGTAGTGGGCAGGGGGGCAATCAGCCCCAGCATTTT. This sequence encodes CASSGQGGNQPQHF.

In this sample, this clone turned up once. J is TRBJ1-2 and V is TRBV7-9; D is ambiguous. Germline loops: CDR1 SEHNR, CDR2 FQNEAQ (reference sequence). This CDR3 contains 14 residues. The V and J ends lost 5 bases and 8 bases respectively, with 18 bases between them. The CDR3 region has the DNA TGTGCCAGCAGCCCCACCGGGAGCTACCTGGGCTACACCTTC. The encoded protein is CASSPTGSYLGYTF.

J is TRBJ1-1 and V is TRBV30, with D tentatively TRBD1 (5 bases). The germline gives CDR1 GTSNPN, CDR2 SVGIG (reference sequence). The CDR3 extends over 15 amino acids. V gave up 3 bases and J gave up 8 bases, with 22 bases separating them. Here the CDR3 reads CAWSSPPARVWEAFF. The CDR3 DNA reads TGTGCCTGGAGCTCACCCCCCGCCAGGGTATGGGAAGCTTTCTTT.

This rearrangement joins TRBV9 to TRBJ2-7; the match to TRBD1 covers 11 bases. This CDR3 contains 15 residues. CDR1 and CDR2 (germline): SGDLS, YYNGEE. V lost 0 bases, J lost 2 bases, and 1 base stayed unmatched. CDR3 DNA sequence: TGTGCCAGCAGCGTAGGGACAGGGGGCACCTACGAGCAGTACTTC. Translation: CASSVGTGGTYEQYF.

V gene TRBV5-1 combines with J gene TRBJ2-2, with D possibly being TRBD1 (5 bases). Per germline, CDR1 SGHRS and CDR2 YFSETQ. The CDR3 has 15 amino acids. V dropped 0 bases and J dropped 7 bases, with 13 bases sitting between them. The CDR3 DNA reads as TGCGCCAGCAGCTTGGTAGCTGGGGCCGGCGGGGAGCTGTTTTTT. Its protein product is CASSLVAGAGGELFF.

This clone has a count of ten or more. J is TRBJ2-3 and V is TRBV28; D is possibly TRBD1 (5 bases). The CDR3 sequence is 16 residues long. Germline values: CDR1 MDHEN, CDR2 SYDVKM. Trimming cost V 7 bases and J 1 base, with 18 bases left between them. CDR3 coding DNA: TGTGCCAGCAACGCAAGGGGTTTTGGAGGCACAGATACGCAGTATTTT. Translating gives CASNARGFGGTDTQYF.

This clone was seen once. The J gene is TRBJ2-7, the V gene TRBV3-1 (or the pseudogene TRBV3-2); TRBD2 is a possible D gene (6 bases). The length of the CDR3 is 15 residues. CDR1 LGHDT and CDR2 YNNKEL come from the germline V gene (reference sequence). Between the trimmed V and J ends, which lost 1 base and 2 bases, there was a span of 12 bases. The CDR3 nucleotides are TGTGCCAGCAGCCAAGGGACTATGCCTACCTACGAGCAGTACTTC. It encodes CASSQGTMPTYEQYF.

The chain couples TRBV5-6 to TRBJ2-7; 8 bases match TRBD1. CDR3 length equals 15 residues. V shed 4 bases and J 0 bases; nucleotides not matched to a gene: 6. The germline CDR1 and CDR2 sequences are SGHDT and YYEEEE. Written as DNA, the CDR3 is TGTGCCAGCAGCCAGACAGGGGAAAGCTCCTACGAGCAGTACTTC. Its translation: CASSQTGESSYEQYF.

The rearrangement joins TRBV19 to TRBJ1-3, with 8 positions matching TRBD1. Germline CDR1 is LNHDA and CDR2 is SQIVND (reference sequence). With 3 bases clipped from V and 0 bases from J, the junction kept 10 bases outside the gene matches. The CDR3 spans 18 residues. CDR3 loop: CASSIMGQAASSGNTIYF. In DNA form, the CDR3 reads TGTGCCAGTAGTATTATGGGACAGGCCGCGAGCTCTGGAAACACCATATATTTT.

The rearrangement links TRBV19 to TRBJ2-5; 8 bases fit TRBD1. The germline V gene has CDR1 LNHDA and CDR2 SQIVND (reference sequence). The CDR3 contains 13 residues. V dropped 4 bases and J dropped 5; count of bases not matched to a gene: 3. CDR3 sequence reads: CASSSTGGETQYF. CDR3 coding DNA: TGTGCCAGTAGTAGCACAGGGGGGGAGACCCAGTACTTC.

The V gene is TRBV19, the J gene TRBJ2-1, with 9 bases matching TRBD1. Germline-derived CDR1 and CDR2 are LNHDA and SQIVND (reference sequence). The CDR3 extends over 13 amino acids. The junction had 6 bases not matched to a gene; V was cut back by 7 bases and J by 8 bases. For the CDR3, the DNA is TGTGCCAGTACGACGACAGGGGGAGATGAGCAGTTCTTC. Translated: CASTTTGGDEQFF.